This T cell receptor (beta chain) was captured by sequencing in a study of blood T cell repertoires in COVID-19. The repertoire was sequenced with immunoSEQ multiplex PCR; TCRdb's copy has only in-frame clones and lacks some. Of 200,000 to 300,000 clones in the sample, roughly 84% were seen once. CDR1 and CDR2 (germline): MDHEN, SYDVKM. Trimming cost V 7 bases and J 4 bases, with 19 bases left between them. The CDR3 consists of 15 residues. The source is a woman between 40 and 55 years old who had recovered from COVID-19. The specimen was peripheral blood. This chain uses TRBV28 with TRBJ1-1; D remains ambiguous. The CDR3 region is CASIPNEGRGTEAFF. DNA of the CDR3: TGTGCCAGCATCCCAAACGAGGGTCGGGGCACTGAAGCTTTCTTT.